This record covers a single T cell receptor beta chain. No antigen is known for it. The sample is drawn from a study of cytomegalovirus exposure and HLA in healthy donors. Per the germline V gene, CDR1 is SGHNT and CDR2 is YYREEE (reference sequence). This CDR3 region has 13 residues. This PCR relied on a set of 60 Vbeta primers and 13 Jbeta primers. Assay: immunoSEQ multiplex PCR; the TCRdb copy retains only in-frame clones and omits some. Found here are about 190,000 clones, about 69% of them singletons; the top ten hold more than 4%. Findings and caveats of the study: The authors listed 150 to 200 TCR beta chains as cytomegalovirus-associated. At a 0.05 false discovery rate, a later analysis found 16,951 TCR beta sequences to be associated with HLA alleles. Association of a missense DCLRE1C variant with TCR beta V- and J-gene trimming was reported in a later analysis.

This chain joins TRBV5-4 and TRBJ2-5; possibly TRBD2 for D (6 bases). The closer fit of TRBJ2-7 to the DNA end suggests the J call may be wrong. Sequenced sample: PBMCs. This receptor was obtained from a man under 40 in good health and CMV-seropositive. CDR3: CASSSRGTYEQYF. The CDR3, as DNA: TGTGCCAGCAGCTCCCGGGGGACCTACGAGCAGTACTTC.